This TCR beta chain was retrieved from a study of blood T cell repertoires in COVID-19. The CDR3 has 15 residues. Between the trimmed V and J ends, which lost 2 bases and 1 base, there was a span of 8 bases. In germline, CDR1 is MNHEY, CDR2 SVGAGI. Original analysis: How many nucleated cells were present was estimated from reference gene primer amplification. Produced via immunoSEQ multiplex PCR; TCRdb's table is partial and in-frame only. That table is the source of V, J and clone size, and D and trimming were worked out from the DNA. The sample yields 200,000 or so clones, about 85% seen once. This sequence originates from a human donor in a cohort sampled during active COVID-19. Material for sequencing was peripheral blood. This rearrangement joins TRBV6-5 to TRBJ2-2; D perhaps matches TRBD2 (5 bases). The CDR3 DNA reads TGTGCCAGCAGTTACCTCGGGAAGAACACCGGGGAGCTGTTTTTT. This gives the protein CASSYLGKNTGELFF.